The present entry profiles one T cell receptor (beta chain) with its context. Its antigen is not known. The entry originates in a study of T cell responses to AZD1222 COVID-19 vaccine. Study observations and caveats: Distributed over spike, vaccine-associated CD4 TCRs predominated at 160-218 and 743-854.

Using immunoSEQ multiplex PCR, the repertoire was profiled, and TCRdb retains in-frame clones only, with some absent. In the table there are 15,000 to 20,000 clones, 80% to 90% of which are singletons. V lost 1 base, J lost 0 bases, and 14 bases stayed unmatched. This CDR3 region has 21 residues. The germline gives CDR1 KGHDR, CDR2 SFDVKD. The clonotype comes from an adult who received the AZD1222 COVID-19 vaccine. The sequencing here drew on peripheral blood, taken 28 days after the second AZD1222 dose. The V and J genes are TRBV24-1 and TRBJ1-4, with 9 bases fitting TRBD1. In nucleotides, the CDR3 is TGTGCCACCAGTGATTTATTGCCGGGACAGGGAAGGGTTGCAACTAATGAAAAACTGTTTTTT. Protein sequence: CATSDLLPGQGRVATNEKLFF.